The 30 T cell receptor beta chains listed next were all sequenced from one sample in a study of CD8 T cells in ankylosing spondylitis. TCRdb ran MiXCR on the 5' RACE reads and lists one entry per CDR3 protein. The sample records nearly 250,000 distinct CDR3 sequences, around 32% being singletons. The sequencing input was blood, either unsorted or a sorted T cell fraction (not recorded which). The receptors derive from a male donor with ankylosing spondylitis or in good health (not recorded which).

The V gene is TRBV7-9, the J gene TRBJ1-2, with 9 bases fitting TRBD1. J was trimmed by 8 bases and V by 4 bases; bases with no gene match: 11. Germline V gives CDR1 SEHNR, CDR2 FQNEAQ (reference sequence). The CDR3 has 15 amino acids. Here the CDR3 reads CASSSFMTGGVGYTF. In nucleotides, the CDR3 is TGTGCCAGCAGCTCCTTCATGACAGGGGGTGTAGGCTACACCTTC.

This clonotype was seen more than once but under ten times. The rearrangement uses TRBV20-1 and TRBJ2-3, with 7 nucleotides matching TRBD1. The CDR3 contains 14 residues. After removal of 6 bases from V and 2 bases from J, the junction contained 8 bases not matched to a gene. Germline-derived CDR1 and CDR2 are DFQATT and SNEGSKA (reference sequence). CDR3 sequence reads: CSATGTDSTDTQYF. The CDR3 DNA reads TGCAGTGCAACCGGGACAGACTCCACAGATACGCAGTATTTT.

This chain joins TRBV12-3 or TRBV12-4 and TRBJ1-2; 8 nucleotides match TRBD1. The CDR3 sequence is 13 residues long. Unmatched junction bases numbered 7, after V lost 6 bases and J lost 7 bases. In DNA, the CDR3 is TGTGCCAGCAGCCAAGGACAGGGTTCTGGCTACACCTTC. The encoded protein is CASSQGQGSGYTF.

There are a few counts of this clonotype. This chain joins TRBV6-1 and TRBJ2-5, with a weak D call TRBD2 (6 bases). V was shortened by 8 bases and J by 2 bases, with 15 bases between the two germline ends. The CDR3 extends over 14 amino acids. The germline gives CDR1 MNHNS, CDR2 SASEGT. CDR3 amino acids: CASGRGRPQETQYF. CDR3 DNA: TGTGCCAGCGGGCGGGGACGCCCACAAGAGACCCAGTACTTC.

A few counts support this clonotype. The rearrangement links TRBV7-6 to TRBJ2-7, with TRBD1 as a possible D gene (5 bases). Germline V gene data show CDR1 as SGHVS and CDR2 as FNYEAQ. V lost 3 bases to trimming and J lost 4 bases, with 10 bases between them. The length of the CDR3 is 13 residues. Here the CDR3 DNA reads TGTGCCAGCAGCTTCCACAGGCAATACGAGCAGTACTTC. Amino acids: CASSFHRQYEQYF. Based on the CDR3 plus reference TRBV7-6 and TRBJ2-7, the full variable domain is GAGVSQSPRYKVTKRGQDVALRCDPISGHVSLYWYRQALGQGPEFLTYFNYEAQQDKSGLPNDRFSAERPEGSISTLTIQRTEQRDSAMYRCASSFHRQYEQYFGPGTRLTVT.

V is TRBV9 and J is TRBJ2-7, with no clear D. Germline V gene sequence: CDR1 SGDLS, CDR2 YYNGEE. The CDR3 runs 14 residues. Trimming took 0 bases from V and 4 from J, leaving 11 bases between them. The CDR3 DNA is TGTGCCAGCAGCGTAGGTGCACAGACTTACGAGCAGTACTTC. This translates into CASSVGAQTYEQYF.

V gene TRBV20-1 combines with J gene TRBJ1-4; D ambiguous. V dropped 1 base and J dropped 7 bases, with 1 base sitting between them. Germline V lookup: CDR1 DFQATT, CDR2 SNEGSKA (reference sequence). The CDR3 totals 10 residues. The DNA for the CDR3 is TGCAGTGCTAGAGCTGAAAAACTGTTTTTT. It encodes CSARAEKLFF.

The chain joins TRBV29-1 to TRBJ2-7; 8 bases are shared with TRBD1. V lost 4 bases, J lost 3 bases, and 11 bases stayed unmatched. The CDR3 has 15 residues. Germline values: CDR1 SQVTM, CDR2 ANQGSEA. This CDR3 is CSVGSTGTGRYEQYF. The CDR3 DNA is TGCAGCGTTGGGTCGACGGGGACAGGCCGCTACGAGCAGTACTTC.

The V gene is TRBV20-1, the J gene TRBJ1-5; D is possibly TRBD1 (6 bases). The CDR3 has 12 amino acids. The germline V gene encodes CDR1 DFQATT and CDR2 SNEGSKA (reference sequence). Trimming took off 5 bases at V and 7 bases at J, with 12 bases between the two ends. CDR3 nucleotides: TGCAGTGCTTCCGCGGGGGCCCAGCCCCAGCATTTT. Amino acid sequence: CSASAGAQPQHF.

The table lists this clonotype with many counts. The rearrangement links TRBV20-1 to TRBJ2-3, with D possibly being TRBD2 (7 bases). Deletions cut 5 bases from V and 5 bases from J, with 11 bases between. Germline CDR1 DFQATT, CDR2 SNEGSKA (reference sequence). The CDR3 contains 12 residues. DNA of the CDR3: TGCAGTGCTCAGAGGGGGGGAGATACGCAGTATTTT. Its translation: CSAQRGGDTQYF.

This sequence joins TRBV6-1 and TRBJ1-1; 8 bases map to TRBD1. Per the germline V gene, CDR1 is MNHNS and CDR2 is SASEGT. Trimming at V came to 7 bases and at J to 4 bases, leaving 8 bases not matched to a gene. This CDR3 has 14 amino acids. For the CDR3, the DNA is TGTGCCAGCACCAGATCTGACAGGGGCACTGAAGCTTTCTTT. Protein product: CASTRSDRGTEAFF.

The chain employs TRBV11-2 and TRBJ2-5, with a possible D match to TRBD1 (7 bases). The germline CDR1 and CDR2 sequences are SGHAT and FQNNGV. V lost 5 bases and J 7 bases, leaving 20 bases between the germline ends. The CDR3 has 15 residues. DNA for the CDR3: TGTGCCAGCAGCCCTCCAGGGGCGCAGGGGGGGACCCAGTACTTC. This codes for CASSPPGAQGGTQYF.

The CDR3 region is CASKSRENTEAFF. The CDR3 nucleotides read TGTGCCAGCAAGTCACGGGAGAACACTGAAGCTTTCTTT. The chain links TRBV9 to TRBJ1-1; the D is unclear. From germline, CDR1 is SGDLS and CDR2 YYNGEE. The CDR3 length is 13 residues. Trimming shortened V by 6 bases and J by 1 base, and 10 bases separated the two germline ends.

A few counts support this clonotype. V gene TRBV4-2 combines with J gene TRBJ2-5, with 12 bases aligning to TRBD2. The CDR3 runs 16 residues. Germline V gene data show CDR1 as LGHNA and CDR2 as YNFKEQ. V shed 1 base, J shed 5 bases, and the junction held 5 bases outside the gene matches. CDR3 nucleotides: TGTGCCAGCAGCCAAGTGACTAGCGGGGGCCTGGAGACCCAGTACTTC. This sequence encodes CASSQVTSGGLETQYF.

This clonotype was recorded many times. The chain's CDR3 is CSVEGESTYEQYF. Written as DNA, the CDR3 is TGCAGCGTTGAAGGGGAGTCCACCTACGAGCAGTACTTC. The chain is built from TRBV29-1 and TRBJ2-7; TRBD2 might be the D (5 bases). The V gene lost 1 base and the J gene lost 2 bases, with 9 bases spanning the gap. Looked up from germline, CDR1 is SQVTM and CDR2 is ANQGSEA. This CDR3 spans 13 amino acids.

The V gene is TRBV6-2 or TRBV6-3, the J gene TRBJ1-6; 7 bases are a match to TRBD1. This CDR3 contains 16 residues. J gave up 7 bases and V 0 bases, and 6 bases lay outside the gene matches. Germline CDR1 reads MNHEY; CDR2 reads SVGEGT. CDR3 nucleotide sequence: TGTGCCAGCAGTTACTCTCCGGACAGGAAGAATTCACCCCTCCACTTT. It yields the protein CASSYSPDRKNSPLHF.

This chain's CDR3 is CSARDPRVAGMEETQYF. DNA for the CDR3: TGCAGTGCTAGAGATCCCAGGGTAGCGGGTATGGAAGAGACCCAGTACTTC. The chain has TRBV20-1 and TRBJ2-5, with 7 bases matching TRBD2. The ends lost 0 bases at V and 3 bases at J; junction bases unmatched: 13. The CDR3 totals 17 residues. Germline CDR1 reads DFQATT; CDR2 reads SNEGSKA (reference sequence).

This clonotype is a singleton in its sample. The CDR3, as DNA: TGCGCCAGCAGCTTGGTGGGCATTACGGATACGCAGTATTTT. Residues: CASSLVGITDTQYF. The chain is built from TRBV5-1 and TRBJ2-3; D unclear. The CDR3 runs to 14 residues. V lost 0 bases, J lost 6 bases, and 11 bases lay in between. The germline V gene encodes CDR1 SGHRS and CDR2 YFSETQ.

This clonotype has more than one count but fewer than ten. The J gene is TRBJ2-3, the V gene TRBV20-1, with TRBD2 matching over 9 bases. The CDR3 extends over 15 amino acids. Trimming took 0 bases from V and 0 from J; bases not matched to a gene: 1. Per germline, CDR1 DFQATT and CDR2 SNEGSKA (reference sequence). The DNA for the CDR3 is TGCAGTGCTAGAGATCTAGCGGGGAGCACAGATACGCAGTATTTT. Translation: CSARDLAGSTDTQYF.

The chain couples TRBV7-3 to TRBJ2-1; 13 nucleotides agree with TRBD2. With V trimmed by 4 bases and J by 0 bases, 9 bases remained unmatched. CDR1 is SGHTA and CDR2 is FQGTGA in the germline V gene. This CDR3 spans 19 amino acids. The CDR3 DNA sequence: TGTGCCAGCAGCTCCCTAGGACTAGCGGGGGCCTTCTCCTACAATGAGCAGTTCTTC. Encoded protein: CASSSLGLAGAFSYNEQFF. Filled out from reference TRBV7-3 and TRBJ2-1, the complete variable domain reads GAGVSQTPSNKVTEKGKYVELRCDPISGHTALYWYRQSLGQGPEFLIYFQGTGAADDSGLPNDRFFAVRPEGSVSTLKIQRTERGDSAVYLCASSSLGLAGAFSYNEQFFGPGTRLTVL.

This clonotype came up a few times. The chain's CDR3 is CASGSGNVLTF. The CDR3 DNA is TGTGCTAGTGGCTCCGGCAACGTCCTGACTTTC. The J gene is TRBJ2-6, the V gene TRBV12-5; the D is unclear. CDR3 length: 11 residues. Trimming stripped 6 bases from V and 9 bases from J, with 6 bases between. Germline V lookup: CDR1 LGHNT, CDR2 FRNRAP.

The genes are TRBV7-2 and TRBJ1-1; 7 bases agree with TRBD1. CDR3 length: 17 amino acids. V gave up 4 bases and J gave up 11 bases; unmatched junction bases: 22. CDR1 is SGHTA, CDR2 FQGNSA, per germline. In DNA, the CDR3 is TGTGCCAGCAGCTCGCTCAACCAGGGCCCCAAACAGGGGATCGCTTTCTTT. It specifies CASSSLNQGPKQGIAFF.

This clonotype appeared a single time. The J gene is TRBJ1-1, the V gene TRBV10-3; D unclear. The CDR3 length is 17 residues. Germline-derived CDR1 and CDR2 are ENHRY and SYGVKD. Trimming took off 0 bases at V and 0 bases at J, with 14 bases between the two ends. This chain's CDR3 is CAISESEVRGLNTEAFF. In DNA, the CDR3 is TGTGCCATCAGTGAGTCGGAAGTGCGAGGGCTGAACACTGAAGCTTTCTTT.

This clonotype was observed a handful of times. The gene calls are TRBV20-1 and TRBJ2-7, with 7 nucleotides matching TRBD2. The CDR3 has 15 residues. V trimming: 6 bases; J trimming: 5 bases; junction bases outside the gene matches: 16. In germline, CDR1 is DFQATT, CDR2 SNEGSKA (reference sequence). DNA of the CDR3: TGCAGTGCCCTCACCCCGAATAGCGGGTCCCACGAGCAGTACTTC. This codes for CSALTPNSGSHEQYF.

This clonotype was observed at least ten times. This sequence joins TRBV20-1 and TRBJ1-5; TRBD1 matches 8 bases. J lost 6 bases, V lost 2 bases, and 9 bases had no gene match. The CDR3 extends over 15 amino acids. The germline V gene encodes CDR1 DFQATT and CDR2 SNEGSKA (reference sequence). The CDR3 DNA follows: TGCAGTGCTAGACCAGGACAGGGAGTTACTCAGCCCCAGCATTTT. This gives the protein CSARPGQGVTQPQHF.

The chain carries TRBV5-6 and TRBJ2-7; 9 bases are a match to TRBD1. V was pared by 4 bases and J by 3 bases, with 8 bases of the junction left unmatched. Germline V gives CDR1 SGHDT, CDR2 YYEEEE. CDR3 length equals 15 residues. CDR3 coding DNA: TGTGCCAGCAGCCCGGCGACAGGGGGTTACTACGAGCAGTACTTC. Its translation is CASSPATGGYYEQYF.

This chain links TRBV7-9 with TRBJ2-1; tentative D call: TRBD2 (6 bases). V gave up 2 bases and J gave up 7 bases, with 15 bases separating them. CDR1 and CDR2 from the germline V gene are SEHNR and FQNEAQ (reference sequence). The CDR3 runs to 15 residues. The CDR3 region is CASSLRGTPVNEQFF. CDR3 DNA sequence: TGTGCCAGCAGCTTACGCGGGACGCCGGTGAATGAGCAGTTCTTC.

This clonotype was counted at least ten times. The CDR3 protein is CASSLYDSQETQYF. In DNA form, the CDR3 reads TGCGCCAGCAGCTTATACGACAGCCAAGAGACCCAGTACTTC. The V call is TRBV5-1, the J call TRBJ2-5, with D perhaps TRBD1 (5 bases). CDR1 and CDR2 from the germline V gene are SGHRS and YFSETQ. V was trimmed by 2 bases and J by 1 base, leaving 9 bases between them. CDR3 length: 14 amino acids.

The chain couples TRBV12-3 or TRBV12-4 to TRBJ1-2; D gene uncertain. CDR3 length: 11 residues. V lost 5 bases and J lost 8, with 9 bases in between. Written as DNA, the CDR3 is TGTGCCAGCAGTCGGAGGGCAGGCTACACCTTC. Encoded protein: CASSRRAGYTF.

A word on this clonotype: Its ends do not fully match the called genes, so a read error is possible. The chain has TRBV12-3 or TRBV12-4 and TRBJ1-5, with TRBD1 as a possible D gene (5 bases). CDR3 size: 12 residues. As DNA, the CDR3 is TGTGCCAGCAGTTTTGCGGGGCCGCCCCAGCAATTT. Translated, it gives CASSFAGPPQQF.